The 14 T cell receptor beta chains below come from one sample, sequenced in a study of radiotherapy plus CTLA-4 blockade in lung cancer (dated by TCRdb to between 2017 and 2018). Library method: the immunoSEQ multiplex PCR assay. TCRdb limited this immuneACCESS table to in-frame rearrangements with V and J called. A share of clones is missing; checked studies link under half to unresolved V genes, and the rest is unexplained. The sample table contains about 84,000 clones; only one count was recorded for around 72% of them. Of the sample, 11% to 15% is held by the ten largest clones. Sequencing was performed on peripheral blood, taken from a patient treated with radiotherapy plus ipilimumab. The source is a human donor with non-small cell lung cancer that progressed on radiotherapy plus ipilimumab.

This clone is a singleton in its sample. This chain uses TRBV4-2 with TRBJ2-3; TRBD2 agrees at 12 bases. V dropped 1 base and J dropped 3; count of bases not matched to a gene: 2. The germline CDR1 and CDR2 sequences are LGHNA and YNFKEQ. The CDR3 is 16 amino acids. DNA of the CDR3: TGTGCCAGCAGCCAAGGAACTAGCGGGAGGACAGATACGCAGTATTTT. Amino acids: CASSQGTSGRTDTQYF.

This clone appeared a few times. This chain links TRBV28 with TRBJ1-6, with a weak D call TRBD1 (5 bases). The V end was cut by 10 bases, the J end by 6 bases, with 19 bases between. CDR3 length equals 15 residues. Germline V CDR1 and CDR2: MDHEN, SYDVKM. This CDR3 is CATTPQGSPNSPLHF. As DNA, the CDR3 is TGTGCCACCACGCCCCAGGGATCCCCTAATTCACCCCTCCACTTT.

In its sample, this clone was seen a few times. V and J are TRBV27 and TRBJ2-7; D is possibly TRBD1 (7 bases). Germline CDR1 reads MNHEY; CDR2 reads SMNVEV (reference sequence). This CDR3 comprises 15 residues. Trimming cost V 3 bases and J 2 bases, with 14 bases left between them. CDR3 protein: CASSLAGGLPYEQYF. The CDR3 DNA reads TGTGCCAGCAGTTTGGCAGGGGGACTCCCCTACGAGCAGTACTTC.

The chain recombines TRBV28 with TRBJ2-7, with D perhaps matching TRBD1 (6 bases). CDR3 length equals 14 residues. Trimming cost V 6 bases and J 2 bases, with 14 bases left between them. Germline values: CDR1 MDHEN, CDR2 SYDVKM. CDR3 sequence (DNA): TGTGCCAGCAGCACACCCGGGACAACCTACGAGCAGTACTTC. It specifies CASSTPGTTYEQYF.

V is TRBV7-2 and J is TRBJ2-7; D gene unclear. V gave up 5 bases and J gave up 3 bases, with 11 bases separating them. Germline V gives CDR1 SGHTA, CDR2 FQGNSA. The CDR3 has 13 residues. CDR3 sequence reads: CASSKPDGYEQYF. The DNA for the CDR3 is TGTGCCAGCAGCAAACCGGACGGCTACGAGCAGTACTTC.

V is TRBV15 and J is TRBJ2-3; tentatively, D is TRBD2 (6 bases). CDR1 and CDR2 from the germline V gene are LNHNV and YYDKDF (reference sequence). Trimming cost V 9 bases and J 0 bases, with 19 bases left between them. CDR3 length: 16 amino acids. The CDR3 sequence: CATRGSWRGSTDTQYF. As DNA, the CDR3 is TGTGCCACTAGGGGCTCTTGGCGGGGAAGCACAGATACGCAGTATTTT.

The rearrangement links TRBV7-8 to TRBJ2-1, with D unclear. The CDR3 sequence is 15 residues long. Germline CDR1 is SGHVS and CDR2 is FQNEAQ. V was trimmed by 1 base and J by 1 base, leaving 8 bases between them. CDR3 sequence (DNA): TGTGCCAGCAGCTTAGTTTGGGCTTCCTACAATGAGCAGTTCTTC. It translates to CASSLVWASYNEQFF.

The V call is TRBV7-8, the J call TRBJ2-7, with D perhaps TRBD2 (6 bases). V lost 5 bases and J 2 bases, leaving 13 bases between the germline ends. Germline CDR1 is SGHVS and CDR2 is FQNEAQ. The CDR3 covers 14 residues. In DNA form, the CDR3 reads TGTGCCAGCAGCCCTAGGCCGGGGGCCTACGAGCAGTACTTC. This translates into CASSPRPGAYEQYF.

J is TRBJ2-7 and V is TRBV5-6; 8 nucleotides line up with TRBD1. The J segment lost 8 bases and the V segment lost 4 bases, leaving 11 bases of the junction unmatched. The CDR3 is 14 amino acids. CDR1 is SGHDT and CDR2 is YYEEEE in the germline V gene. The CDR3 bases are TGTGCCAGCAGCCTGGGGCAGGGGGCCGTCAAGCAGTACTTC. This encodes CASSLGQGAVKQYF.

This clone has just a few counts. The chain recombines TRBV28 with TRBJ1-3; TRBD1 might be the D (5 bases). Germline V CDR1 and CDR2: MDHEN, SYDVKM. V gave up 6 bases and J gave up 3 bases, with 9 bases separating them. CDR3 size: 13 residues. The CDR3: CASRGVVGNTIYF. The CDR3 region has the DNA TGTGCCAGCAGGGGGGTTGTTGGAAACACCATATATTTT.

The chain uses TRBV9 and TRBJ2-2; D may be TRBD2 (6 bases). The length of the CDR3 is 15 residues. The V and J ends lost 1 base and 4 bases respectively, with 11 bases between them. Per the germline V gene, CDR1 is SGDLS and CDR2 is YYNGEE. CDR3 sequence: CASSVTGSPTGELFF. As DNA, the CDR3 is TGTGCCAGCAGCGTAACCGGGAGCCCCACCGGGGAGCTGTTTTTT.

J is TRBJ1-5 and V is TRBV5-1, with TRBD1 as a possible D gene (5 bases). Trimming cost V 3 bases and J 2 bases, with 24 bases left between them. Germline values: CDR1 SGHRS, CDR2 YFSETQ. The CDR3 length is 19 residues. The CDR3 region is CASSSGPGSGDFGNQPQHF. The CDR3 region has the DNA TGCGCCAGCAGCTCAGGGCCGGGGTCTGGAGATTTCGGCAATCAGCCCCAGCATTTT.

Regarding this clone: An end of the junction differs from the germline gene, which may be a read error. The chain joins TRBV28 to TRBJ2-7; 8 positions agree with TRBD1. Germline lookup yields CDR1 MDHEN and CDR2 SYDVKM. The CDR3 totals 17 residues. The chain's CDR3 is CVSSPPPGTGYSYEQYF. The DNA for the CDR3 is TGTGTCAGCAGTCCCCCCCCCGGGACAGGCTACTCCTACGAGCAGTACTTC.

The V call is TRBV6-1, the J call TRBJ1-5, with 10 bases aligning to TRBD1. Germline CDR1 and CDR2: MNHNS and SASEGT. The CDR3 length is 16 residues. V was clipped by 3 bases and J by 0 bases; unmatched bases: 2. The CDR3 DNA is TGTGCCAGCAGTGAGGGACAGGGGTATAGCAATCAGCCCCAGCATTTT. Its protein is CASSEGQGYSNQPQHF.